This T cell receptor beta chain was identified during a study of T cells in Graves' hyperthyroidism and ophthalmopathy. Study context: Blood was drawn when the patient was first diagnosed and still untreated.

Each diagnosis was grounded in clinical symptoms, serum thyroxine and TRAb, thyroid ultrasound, and orbital computed tomography. A few counts support this clonotype. Its specificity is not known. The junction shows a germline mismatch at one end, possibly a read error. The study, taken as a whole, reports: The model anticipated ophthalmopathy a median around six months pre-onset. In the blood, most expanded thyroid clonotypes above 0.001 appeared as well.

RNA transcripts provided the source from which TCR beta CDR3 regions were amplified. Researchers ran a first-round RT-PCR on the TCR CDR3 using the HTBI primer set. A single record per CDR3 protein comes from TCRdb applying MiXCR to the multiplex PCR reads. The data show 600,000 to 850,000 distinct CDR3 sequences, about 17% seen once. The CDR3 covers 16 residues. Per the germline V gene, CDR1 is SGHTA and CDR2 is FQGTGA. The receptor's source is a woman aged 45-59 years with Graves' hyperthyroidism that later progressed to Graves' ophthalmopathy. The chain links TRBV7-3 to TRBJ2-2, with D possibly matching TRBD2 (6 bases). Sequenced input: blood. The CDR3 nucleotides are TGTGCCAGCAGCTTAACGTTTGGGTCCTATCCCGGGGGGCTGTTTTTT. It translates to CASSLTFGSYPGGLFF. The full variable domain, its missing parts supplied by reference TRBV7-3 and TRBJ2-2, is GAGVSQTPSNKVTEKGKYVELRCDPISGHTALYWYRQSLGQGPEFLIYFQGTGAADDSGLPNDRFFAVRPEGSVSTLKIQRTERGDSAVYLCASSLTFGSYPGGLFFGEGSRLTVL.